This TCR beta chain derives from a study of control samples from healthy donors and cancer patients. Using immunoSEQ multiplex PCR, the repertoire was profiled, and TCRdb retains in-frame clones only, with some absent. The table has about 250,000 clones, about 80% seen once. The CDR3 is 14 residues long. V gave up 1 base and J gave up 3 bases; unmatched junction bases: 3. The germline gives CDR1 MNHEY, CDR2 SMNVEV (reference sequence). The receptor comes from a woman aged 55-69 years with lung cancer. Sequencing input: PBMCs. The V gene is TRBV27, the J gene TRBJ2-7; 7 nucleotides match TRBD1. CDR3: CASSLFAGGYEQYF. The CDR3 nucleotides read TGTGCCAGCAGTTTATTCGCAGGGGGCTACGAGCAGTACTTC.